The text below deals with one TCR beta chain. Its specificity is unknown. V was pared by 3 bases and J by 1 base, with 4 bases of the junction left unmatched. The CDR3 has 14 amino acids. Per the germline V gene, CDR1 is DFQATT and CDR2 is SNEGSKA (reference sequence). The data stem from a study of CD8 T cells in ankylosing spondylitis. Findings of the study overall: Previous work reported some of these motif variants in the synovial fluid and blood of reactive arthritis. Ankylosing spondylitis blood seemed to carry a telltale TCR beta motif made of under ten highly homologous variants. Matched synovial fluid from ankylosing spondylitis patients was reported to be enriched for disease-linked clones.

Making the TCR beta libraries involved quantitative 5'-RACE with molecular barcodes. Using its own MiXCR run on the 5' RACE reads, TCRdb lists one record per CDR3 protein. The sample comprises 310,000 or so distinct CDR3 sequences, approximately 20% of which are singletons, and less than 9% rests with the top ten. The J gene is TRBJ1-1, the V gene TRBV20-1, with TRBD1 matching 8 bases. Material for sequencing was blood, either unsorted or a sorted T cell fraction (not recorded which). This TCR derives from a male donor with ankylosing spondylitis or in good health (not recorded which). The chain's CDR3 is CSAREGTGNTEAFF. CDR3 coding DNA: TGCAGTGCTAGGGAAGGGACAGGGAACACTGAAGCTTTCTTT.